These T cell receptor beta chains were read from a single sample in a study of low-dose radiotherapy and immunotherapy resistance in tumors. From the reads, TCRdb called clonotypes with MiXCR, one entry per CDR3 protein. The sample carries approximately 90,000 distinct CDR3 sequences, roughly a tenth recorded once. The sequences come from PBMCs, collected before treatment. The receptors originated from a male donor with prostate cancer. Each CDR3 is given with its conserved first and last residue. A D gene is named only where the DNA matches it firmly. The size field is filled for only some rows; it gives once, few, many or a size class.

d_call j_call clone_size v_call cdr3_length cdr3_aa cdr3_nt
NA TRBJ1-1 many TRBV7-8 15 CASSLTGQTTNEAFF TGTGCCAGCAGCTTGACCGGACAGACGACGAATGAAGCTTTCTTT
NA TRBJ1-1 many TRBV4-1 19 CASSQVSSRAISRNTEAFF TGCGCCAGCAGCCAAGTATCGTCCAGGGCGATTTCCAGGAACACTGAAGCTTTCTTT
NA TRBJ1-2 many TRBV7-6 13 CASSLATGRGYTF TGTGCCAGCAGCTTAGCTACCGGTCGCGGCTACACCTTC
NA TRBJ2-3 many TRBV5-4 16 CASSPRTGPSTDTQYF TGTGCCAGCAGCCCTCGGACGGGGCCAAGCACAGATACGCAGTATTTT
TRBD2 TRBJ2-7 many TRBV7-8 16 CASSLVAGVLTYEQYF TGTGCCAGCAGCTTAGTAGCGGGAGTCCTGACCTACGAGCAGTACTTC
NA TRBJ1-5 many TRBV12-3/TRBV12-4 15 CASSLPGTVNQPQHF TGTGCCAGCAGTTTACCCGGGACGGTAAATCAGCCCCAGCATTTT
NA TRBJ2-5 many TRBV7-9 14 CASSLSQTQETQYF TGTGCCAGCAGCTTAAGCCAGACCCAAGAGACCCAGTACTTC
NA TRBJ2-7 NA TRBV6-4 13 CASILVGSGEQYF TGTGCCAGCATTCTAGTAGGATCGGGGGAGCAGTACTTC
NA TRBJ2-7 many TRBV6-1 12 CAISAIRYEQYF TGTGCCATCAGTGCGATCAGGTACGAGCAGTACTTC
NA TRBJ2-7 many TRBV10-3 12 CAISEEGGEQYF TGTGCCATCAGTGAGGAAGGAGGTGAGCAGTACTTC
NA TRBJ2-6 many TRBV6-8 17 CASRPRQGGSGANVLTF TGTGCCAGCAGGCCCAGGCAGGGGGGCTCTGGGGCCAACGTCCTGACTTTC
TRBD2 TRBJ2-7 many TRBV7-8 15 CASSWTGLASYEQYF TGTGCCAGCAGCTGGACGGGACTAGCAAGCTACGAGCAGTACTTC
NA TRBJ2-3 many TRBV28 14 CASRSTGHTDTQYF TGTGCCAGCAGATCGACAGGACACACAGATACGCAGTATTTT
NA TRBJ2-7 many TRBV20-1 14 CSARDTVRSYEQYF TGCAGTGCTAGAGACACGGTGCGGTCTTACGAGCAGTACTTC
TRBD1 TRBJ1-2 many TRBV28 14 CATRPGQGAGGYTF TGTGCCACCCGGCCGGGACAGGGGGCGGGGGGCTACACCTTC
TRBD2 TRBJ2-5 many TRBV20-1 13 CSRTSGRAETQYF TGCAGTCGGACTAGCGGGAGAGCAGAGACCCAGTACTTC
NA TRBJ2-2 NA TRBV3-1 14 CASSQVTRGGELFF TGTGCCAGCAGCCAAGTAACACGGGGCGGGGAGCTGTTTTTT
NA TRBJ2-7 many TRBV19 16 CASTYNWDAREGEQYF TGTGCCAGTACTTACAATTGGGACGCCCGAGAGGGCGAGCAGTACTTC
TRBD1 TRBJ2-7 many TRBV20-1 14 CSVEDREVGYEQYF TGCAGTGTCGAGGACAGGGAGGTGGGCTACGAGCAGTACTTC
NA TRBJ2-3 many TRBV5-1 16 CASSLALQPEFDTQYF TGCGCCAGCAGCTTGGCCCTACAGCCCGAATTTGATACGCAGTATTTT
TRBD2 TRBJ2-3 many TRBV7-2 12 CASSLKRESQYF TGTGCCAGCAGCCTTAAGCGGGAGTCGCAGTATTTT
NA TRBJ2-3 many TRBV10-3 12 CAISALGDTQYF TGTGCCATCAGTGCCCTAGGGGATACGCAGTATTTT
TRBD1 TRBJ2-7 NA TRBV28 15 CASTSTGTASYEQYF TGTGCCAGCACCTCAACCGGGACAGCCAGCTACGAGCAGTACTTC
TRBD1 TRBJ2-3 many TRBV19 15 CASSMPGQGTDTQYF TGTGCCAGTAGTATGCCGGGACAGGGGACAGATACGCAGTATTTT
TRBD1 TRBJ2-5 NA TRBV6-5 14 CASSDRGPGETQYF TGTGCCAGCAGCGACAGGGGGCCCGGAGAGACCCAGTACTTC
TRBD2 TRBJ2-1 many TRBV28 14 CASPRTSEHNEQFF TGTGCCAGCCCACGGACTAGCGAACACAATGAGCAGTTCTTC
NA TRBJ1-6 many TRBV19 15 CASSIGVDRNSPLHF TGTGCCAGTAGTATCGGTGTGGATAGGAATTCACCCCTCCACTTT
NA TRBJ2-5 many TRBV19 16 CASSINPDSPTETQYF TGTGCCAGTAGTATAAACCCGGACAGTCCAACTGAGACCCAGTACTTC
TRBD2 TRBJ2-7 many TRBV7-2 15 CASSPLAGVSGEQYF TGTGCCAGCAGCCCGTTAGCGGGAGTCTCTGGGGAGCAGTACTTC
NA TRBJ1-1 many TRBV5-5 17 CASSLAGGGSMNTEAFF TGTGCCAGCAGCTTGGCGGGGGGAGGGAGCATGAACACTGAAGCTTTCTTT
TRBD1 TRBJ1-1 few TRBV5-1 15 CASSLFRTGESEAFF TGCGCCAGCAGCCTCTTCAGGACAGGGGAGTCTGAAGCTTTCTTT
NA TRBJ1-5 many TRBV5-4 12 CASSLENQPQHF TGTGCCAGCAGCTTGGAAAACCAGCCCCAGCATTTT
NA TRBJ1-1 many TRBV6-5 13 CASSPTGGSLAFF TGTGCCAGCAGCCCGACGGGGGGGAGCTTAGCTTTCTTT
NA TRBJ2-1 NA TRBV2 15 CASTSGGLSFSEQFF TGTGCCAGCACCTCAGGGGGGCTTTCCTTTTCTGAGCAGTTCTTC
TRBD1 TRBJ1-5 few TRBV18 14 CASSPGQGVQPQHF TGTGCCAGCTCACCGGGACAGGGGGTTCAGCCCCAGCATTTT
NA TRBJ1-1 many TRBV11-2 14 CASSLNRVNTEAFF TGTGCCAGCAGCTTGAACAGGGTGAACACTGAAGCTTTCTTT
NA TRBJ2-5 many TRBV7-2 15 CASSLQSGQHATQYF TGTGCCAGCAGCTTACAGTCGGGGCAGCACGCGACCCAGTACTTC
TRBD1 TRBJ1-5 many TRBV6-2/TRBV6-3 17 CASSYVPGTGDTQPQHF TGTGCCAGCAGTTACGTTCCCGGGACAGGGGACACGCAGCCCCAGCATTTT
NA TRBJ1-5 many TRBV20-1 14 CSARAGNSNQPQHF TGCAGTGCTAGAGCAGGAAATAGCAATCAGCCCCAGCATTTT
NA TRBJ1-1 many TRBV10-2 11 CASYTGTEAFF TGCGCCAGCTATACCGGGACAGAAGCTTTCTTT
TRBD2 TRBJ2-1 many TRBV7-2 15 CASTPLAGPYNEQFF TGTGCCAGCACTCCTCTAGCGGGACCTTACAATGAGCAGTTCTTC
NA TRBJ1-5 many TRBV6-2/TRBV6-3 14 CASSYDGTNQPQHF TGTGCCAGCAGTTACGACGGAACAAATCAGCCCCAGCATTTT
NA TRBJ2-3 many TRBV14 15 CASSQGWSRTDTQYF TGTGCCAGCAGCCAAGGTTGGTCTAGGACAGATACGCAGTATTTT
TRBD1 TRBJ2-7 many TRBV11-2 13 CASSPQGVGEQYF TGTGCCAGCAGCCCCCAGGGGGTTGGCGAGCAGTACTTC
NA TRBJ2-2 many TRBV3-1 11 CASSPYGTLFF TGTGCCAGCAGCCCCTACGGCACGCTGTTTTTT
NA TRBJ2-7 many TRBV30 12 CAFDSGSYEQYF TGTGCCTTCGACTCCGGCTCCTACGAGCAGTACTTC
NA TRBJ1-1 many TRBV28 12 CASSFSATEAFF TGTGCCAGCAGTTTTTCGGCCACTGAAGCTTTCTTT
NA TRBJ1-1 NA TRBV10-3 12 CATQEVGTEAFF TGTGCCACTCAGGAGGTCGGGACTGAAGCTTTCTTT
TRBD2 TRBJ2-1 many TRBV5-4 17 CASSLPVKTGGNNEQFF TGTGCCAGCAGCTTGCCCGTCAAGACGGGAGGGAACAATGAGCAGTTCTTC
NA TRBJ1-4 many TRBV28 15 CASSFYGYDNEKLFF TGTGCCAGCAGTTTCTACGGTTATGATAATGAAAAACTGTTTTTT
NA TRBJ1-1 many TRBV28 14 CASRQGRTSTEAFF TGTGCCAGCAGACAGGGACGGACGAGCACTGAAGCTTTCTTT